This TCR beta chain was profiled in a study of shared clonotypes between healthy human individuals. Naive CD8 cells, CD45RO-negative and positively selected for CCR7, excluded terminally differentiated effector memory CD45RA+ cells. Generated by immunoSEQ multiplex PCR, the TCRdb table keeps only in-frame clones and is missing some. The sample has just over 2,000,000 clones; about 95% are singletons. V dropped 5 bases and J dropped 2; count of bases not matched to a gene: 3. This CDR3 has 14 amino acids. Germline assignment: CDR1 SGHVS and CDR2 FQNEAQ. In regard to this clone: The sample contains more than one DNA sequence encoding this CDR3.

The rearrangement joins TRBV7-8 to TRBJ2-7; 10 bases line up with TRBD1. Sequencing was done on a sample of naive CD8+ T cells sorted from blood. This TCR derives from a man aged 18-30 years in good health. DNA for the CDR3: TGTGCCAGCAGCCCGGGGACAGGGGCCTACGAGCAGTACTTC. Translation gives CASSPGTGAYEQYF.